The rows below give T cell receptor beta chains drawn from one sample of a study of T-cell memory formation after mild COVID-19. TCRdb reanalysed the 5' RACE reads using MiXCR and keeps one entry per CDR3 protein. Of 340,000 or so distinct CDR3 sequences in the sample, about an eighth were seen once. Sequencing input: PBMCs or a T cell subset sorted from them (not recorded which). All receptors come from a man between 18 and 29 years old who had mild COVID-19 (a few samples of this study predate the infection). Cell type and time point are not known. Each CDR3 is given with its conserved first and last residue. A D gene is named only where the DNA matches it firmly. Part of the rows lack a size; the others show once, few, many or a class for expanded clones.

V gene: TRBV6-6
D gene: TRBD1
clone size: .
J gene: TRBJ1-6
CDR3 protein: CASIQGNSPLHF
CDR3 DNA: TGTGCCAGCATACAGGGGAATTCACCCCTCCACTTT

V gene: TRBV12-3/TRBV12-4
D gene: .
clone size: .
J gene: TRBJ1-1
CDR3 protein: CASTAWGGVQKNTEAFF
CDR3 DNA: TGTGCCAGCACCGCTTGGGGGGGGGTGCAGAAGAACACTGAAGCTTTCTTT

V gene: TRBV4-1
D gene: .
clone size: .
J gene: TRBJ1-5
CDR3 protein: CASSSIGGRTKQPQHF
CDR3 DNA: TGCGCCAGCAGCTCAATCGGCGGGCGTACGAAGCAGCCCCAGCATTTT

V gene: TRBV15
D gene: TRBD1
clone size: .
J gene: TRBJ1-6
CDR3 protein: CATSRVGTGAGSPLHF
CDR3 DNA: TGTGCCACCAGCAGAGTTGGGACAGGGGCGGGTTCACCCCTCCACTTT

V gene: TRBV12-3/TRBV12-4
D gene: TRBD1
clone size: .
J gene: TRBJ1-1
CDR3 protein: CASRMTGGVTEAFF
CDR3 DNA: TGTGCCAGCAGGATGACAGGGGGAGTTACTGAAGCTTTCTTT

V gene: TRBV10-3
D gene: TRBD1
clone size: .
J gene: TRBJ1-2
CDR3 protein: CAISATGAGEGYTF
CDR3 DNA: TGTGCCATCAGTGCCACAGGGGCAGGGGAGGGCTACACCTTC

V gene: TRBV5-6
D gene: .
clone size: .
J gene: TRBJ1-1
CDR3 protein: CASSFGRRTEAFF
CDR3 DNA: TGTGCCAGCAGCTTCGGACGAAGGACTGAAGCTTTCTTT

V gene: TRBV18
D gene: TRBD1
clone size: few
J gene: TRBJ2-7
CDR3 protein: CASSPMGQGYEQYF
CDR3 DNA: TGTGCCAGCTCACCAATGGGACAGGGATACGAGCAGTACTTC

V gene: TRBV28
D gene: .
clone size: few
J gene: TRBJ2-4
CDR3 protein: CASSLRQGLIQYF
CDR3 DNA: TGTGCCAGCAGTCTTCGACAGGGACTGATTCAGTACTTC

V gene: TRBV6-5
D gene: .
clone size: .
J gene: TRBJ1-5
CDR3 protein: CASSYSPRNQPQHF
CDR3 DNA: TGTGCCAGCAGTTACTCTCCCCGCAATCAGCCCCAGCATTTT

V gene: TRBV28
D gene: TRBD1
clone size: many
J gene: TRBJ2-3
CDR3 protein: CASSEIQGKTDTQYF
CDR3 DNA: TGTGCCAGCAGCGAGATACAGGGGAAGACAGATACGCAGTATTTT